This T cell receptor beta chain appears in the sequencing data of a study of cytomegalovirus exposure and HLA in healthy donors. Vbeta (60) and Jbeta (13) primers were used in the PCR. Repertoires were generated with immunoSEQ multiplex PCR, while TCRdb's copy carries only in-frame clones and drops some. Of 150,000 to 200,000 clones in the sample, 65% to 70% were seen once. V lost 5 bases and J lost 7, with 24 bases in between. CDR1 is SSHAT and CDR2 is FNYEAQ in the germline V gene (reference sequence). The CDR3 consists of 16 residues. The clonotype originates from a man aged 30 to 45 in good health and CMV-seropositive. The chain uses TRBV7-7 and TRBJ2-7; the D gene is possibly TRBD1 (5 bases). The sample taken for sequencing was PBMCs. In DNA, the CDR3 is TGTGCCAGCAGCCACGAACAGGTTAGTCATCTCAGGGAGCAGTACTTC. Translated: CASSHEQVSHLREQYF.